The 10 T cell receptor beta chains below come from one sample, sequenced in a study of OX40 agonist ivuxolimab in advanced cancers. TCRdb keeps only in-frame clones here, not all; method: immunoSEQ multiplex PCR. The data contain about 66,000 clones, 85% of them singletons. The sample in question was CD4+ or CD8+ T cells sorted from blood, obtained in a trial of the OX40 agonist ivuxolimab. These receptors came from an adult with an advanced solid tumor such as melanoma, head and neck, liver or kidney cancer.

The chain is built from TRBV5-1 and TRBJ1-1; D not certain. The CDR3 length is 14 residues. Germline V gene lookup returns CDR1 SGHRS and CDR2 YFSETQ. V was pared by 0 bases and J by 1 base, with 7 bases between. The CDR3: CASSLDPGNTEAFF. The CDR3 DNA is TGCGCCAGCAGCTTGGACCCAGGGAACACTGAAGCTTTCTTT.

This CDR3 reads CASSLTGSAKNIQYF. In nucleotides, the CDR3 is TGTGCCAGCAGCTTAACAGGGTCGGCCAAAAACATTCAGTACTTC. The chain combines TRBV11-2 with TRBJ2-4; D might be TRBD1 (6 bases). V lost 2 bases to trimming and J lost 1 base, with 9 bases between them. This CDR3 comprises 15 residues. Germline values: CDR1 SGHAT, CDR2 FQNNGV.

V and J are TRBV4-2 and TRBJ1-1; TRBD1 matches 7 bases. The germline CDR1 and CDR2 sequences are LGHNA and YNFKEQ. The CDR3 runs 16 residues. V shed 0 bases, J shed 4 bases, and the junction held 8 bases outside the gene matches. For the CDR3, the DNA is TGTGCCAGCAGCCAAGAATTACAGGGGAGTCGCACTGAAGCTTTCTTT. This sequence encodes CASSQELQGSRTEAFF.

The chain carries TRBV5-1 and TRBJ2-1; D might be TRBD1 (6 bases). Germline CDR1 and CDR2: SGHRS and YFSETQ. Trimming stripped 0 bases from V and 4 bases from J, with 11 bases between. The CDR3 extends over 15 amino acids. In DNA form, the CDR3 reads TGCGCCAGCAGCTTGGCCGGACAGAGATACAATGAGCAGTTCTTC. This gives the protein CASSLAGQRYNEQFF.

The rearrangement uses TRBV2 and TRBJ2-1; 7 bases fit TRBD2. Germline CDR1 SNHLY, CDR2 FYNNEI. Trimming at V came to 8 bases and at J to 4 bases, leaving 2 bases not matched to a gene. The CDR3 loop spans 12 amino acids. CDR3 protein: CASSSGYNEQFF. Written as DNA, the CDR3 is TGTGCCAGCTCTAGCGGATACAATGAGCAGTTCTTC.

This rearrangement joins TRBV7-2 to TRBJ2-1; 9 bases are shared with TRBD2. The CDR3 is 15 amino acids. J lost 4 bases, V lost 4 bases, and 5 bases had no gene match. CDR1 and CDR2 (germline): SGHTA, FQGNSA. CDR3 residues: CASSSGTSTYNEQFF. The CDR3 nucleotides read TGTGCCAGCAGCTCCGGGACTAGCACTTACAATGAGCAGTTCTTC.

The V call is TRBV7-8, the J call TRBJ1-6; perhaps TRBD1 as D (5 bases). Germline CDR1 and CDR2: SGHVS and FQNEAQ. V lost 2 bases to trimming and J lost 10 bases, with 18 bases between them. This CDR3 has 16 residues. The CDR3 nucleotides read TGTGCCAGCAGCTTACTGCGGGACTCATGGAGATCACCCCTCCACTTT. This codes for CASSLLRDSWRSPLHF.

The chain recombines TRBV7-3 with TRBJ1-1, with unresolved D. The germline V and J ends were trimmed by 5 bases and 0 bases, with 7 bases remaining between them. Germline lookup yields CDR1 SGHTA and CDR2 FQGTGA. The CDR3 consists of 13 residues. The CDR3 region has the DNA TGTGCCAGCAGCGCCCATATGAACACTGAAGCTTTCTTT. This translates into CASSAHMNTEAFF.

The chain is built from TRBV7-2 and TRBJ1-2; 7 nucleotides align to TRBD1. The CDR3 runs to 14 residues. Trimming took 5 bases from V and 4 from J; bases not matched to a gene: 7. Germline CDR1 and CDR2: SGHTA and FQGNSA. The CDR3 spells CASSGQDRSYGYTF. The DNA for the CDR3 is TGTGCCAGCAGCGGACAGGACAGGTCCTATGGCTACACCTTC.

The rearrangement links TRBV7-2 to TRBJ2-3, with TRBD2 as a possible D gene (6 bases). V dropped 5 bases and J dropped 2 bases, with 11 bases sitting between them. The CDR3 is made up of 14 amino acids. Germline values: CDR1 SGHTA, CDR2 FQGNSA. In DNA, the CDR3 is TGTGCCAGCAGCGGGGGGACTTACACAGATACGCAGTATTTT. It is translated as CASSGGTYTDTQYF.